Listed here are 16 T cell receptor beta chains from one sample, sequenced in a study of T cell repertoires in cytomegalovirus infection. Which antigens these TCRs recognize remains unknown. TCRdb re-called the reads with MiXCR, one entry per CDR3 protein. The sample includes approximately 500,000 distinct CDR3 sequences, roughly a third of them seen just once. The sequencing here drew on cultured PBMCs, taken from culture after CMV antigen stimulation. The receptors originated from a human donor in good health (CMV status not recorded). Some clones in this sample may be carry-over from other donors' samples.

DNA for the CDR3: TGTGCCAGCAGCTTAGGGCCCAGCGTCCAAGAGACCCAGTACTTC. This gives the protein CASSLGPSVQETQYF. This chain joins TRBV7-2 and TRBJ2-5, with D hard to call. The germline gives CDR1 SGHTA, CDR2 FQGNSA. The V end was cut by 1 base, the J end by 1 base, with 10 bases between. There are 15 residues in the CDR3.

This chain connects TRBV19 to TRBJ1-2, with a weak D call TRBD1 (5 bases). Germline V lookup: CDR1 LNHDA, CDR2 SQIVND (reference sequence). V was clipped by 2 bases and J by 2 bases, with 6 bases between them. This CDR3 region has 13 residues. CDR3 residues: CASSIRDNYGYTF. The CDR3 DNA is TGTGCCAGTAGTATACGGGACAACTATGGCTACACCTTC. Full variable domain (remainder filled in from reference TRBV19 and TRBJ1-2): DGGITQSPKYLFRKEGQNVTLSCEQNLNHDAMYWYRQDPGQGLRLIYYSQIVNDFQKGDIAEGYSVSREKKESFPLTVTSAQKNPTAFYLCASSIRDNYGYTFGSGTRLTVV.

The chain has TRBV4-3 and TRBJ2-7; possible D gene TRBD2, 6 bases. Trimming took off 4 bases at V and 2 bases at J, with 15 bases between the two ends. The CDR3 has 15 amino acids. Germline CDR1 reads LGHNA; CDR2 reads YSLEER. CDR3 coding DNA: TGCGCCAGCAGCCTAGACCAGAGCGGGCCCTACGAGCAGTACTTC. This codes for CASSLDQSGPYEQYF.

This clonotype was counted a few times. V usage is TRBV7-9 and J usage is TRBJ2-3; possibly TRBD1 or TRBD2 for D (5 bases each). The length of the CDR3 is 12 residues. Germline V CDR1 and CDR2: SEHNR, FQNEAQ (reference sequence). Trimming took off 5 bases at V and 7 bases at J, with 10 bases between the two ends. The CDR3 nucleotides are TGTGCCAGCAGCACGGGACCTAATACGCAGTATTTT. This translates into CASSTGPNTQYF.

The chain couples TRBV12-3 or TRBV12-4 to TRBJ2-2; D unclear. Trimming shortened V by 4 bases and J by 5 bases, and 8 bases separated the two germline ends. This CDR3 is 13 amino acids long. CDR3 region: CASSWSLTGELFF. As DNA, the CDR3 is TGTGCCAGCAGTTGGAGTCTTACCGGGGAGCTGTTTTTT.

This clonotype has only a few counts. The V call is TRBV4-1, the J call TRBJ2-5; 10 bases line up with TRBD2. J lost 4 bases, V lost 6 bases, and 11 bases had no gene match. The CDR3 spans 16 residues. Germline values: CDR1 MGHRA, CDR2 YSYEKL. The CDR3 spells CASRGLASEKVETQYF. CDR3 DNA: TGCGCCAGCAGGGGACTAGCGAGCGAGAAGGTAGAGACCCAGTACTTC.

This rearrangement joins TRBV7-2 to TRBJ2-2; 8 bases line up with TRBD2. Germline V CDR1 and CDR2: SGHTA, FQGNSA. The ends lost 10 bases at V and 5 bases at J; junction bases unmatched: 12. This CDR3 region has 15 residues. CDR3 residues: CATTRAGGLTGELFF. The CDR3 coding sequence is TGTGCCACCACCCGGGCGGGAGGCCTAACCGGGGAGCTGTTTTTT.

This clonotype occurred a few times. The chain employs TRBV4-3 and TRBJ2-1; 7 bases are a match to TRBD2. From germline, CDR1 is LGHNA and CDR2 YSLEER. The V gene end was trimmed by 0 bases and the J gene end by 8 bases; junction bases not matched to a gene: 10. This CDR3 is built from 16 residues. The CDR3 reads CASSQDRGRAGYEQFF. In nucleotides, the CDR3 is TGCGCCAGCAGCCAAGATCGTGGGAGGGCCGGTTATGAGCAGTTCTTC.

The CDR3 DNA sequence: TGCAGCGTTGTGACTAGCGGTGCTCGGCAAGAGACCCAGTACTTC. Protein sequence: CSVVTSGARQETQYF. The chain couples TRBV29-1 to TRBJ2-5; 9 bases match TRBD2. This CDR3 has 15 residues. After removal of 4 bases from V and 2 bases from J, the junction contained 8 bases not matched to a gene. CDR1 and CDR2 from the germline V gene are SQVTM and ANQGSEA.

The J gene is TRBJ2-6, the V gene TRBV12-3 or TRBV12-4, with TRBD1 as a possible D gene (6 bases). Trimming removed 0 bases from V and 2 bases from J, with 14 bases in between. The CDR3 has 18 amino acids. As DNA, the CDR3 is TGTGCCAGCAGTTTAGCGAGGGGGTCGCGAACTGGGGCCAACGTCCTGACTTTC. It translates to CASSLARGSRTGANVLTF.

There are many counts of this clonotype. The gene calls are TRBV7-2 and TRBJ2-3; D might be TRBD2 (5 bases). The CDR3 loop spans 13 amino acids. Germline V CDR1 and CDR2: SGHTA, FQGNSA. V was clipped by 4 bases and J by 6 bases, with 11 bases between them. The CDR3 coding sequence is TGTGCCAGCAGCTCCGGGATAAGGGATACGCAGTATTTT. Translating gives CASSSGIRDTQYF.

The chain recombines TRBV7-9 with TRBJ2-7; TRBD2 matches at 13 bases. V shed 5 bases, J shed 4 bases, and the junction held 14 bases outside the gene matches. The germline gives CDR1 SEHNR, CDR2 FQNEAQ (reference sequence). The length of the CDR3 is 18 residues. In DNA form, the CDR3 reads TGTGCCAGCAGCCCCGGACTAGCGGGAGTCACAGGAGGTTACGAGCAGTACTTC. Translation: CASSPGLAGVTGGYEQYF.

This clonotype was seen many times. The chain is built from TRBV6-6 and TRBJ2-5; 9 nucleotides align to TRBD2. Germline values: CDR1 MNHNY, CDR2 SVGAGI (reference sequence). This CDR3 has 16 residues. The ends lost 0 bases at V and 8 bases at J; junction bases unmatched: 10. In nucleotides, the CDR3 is TGTGCCAGCAGTTACTCGGCTAGCGGGGCTGGAGGAACCCAGTACTTC. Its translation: CASSYSASGAGGTQYF.

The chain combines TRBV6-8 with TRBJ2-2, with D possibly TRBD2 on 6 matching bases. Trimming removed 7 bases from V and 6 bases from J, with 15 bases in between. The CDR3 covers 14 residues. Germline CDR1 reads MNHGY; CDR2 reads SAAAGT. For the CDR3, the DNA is TGTGCCAGCATTCCAGGGACTCGGCCCGGGGAGCTGTTTTTT. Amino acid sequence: CASIPGTRPGELFF.

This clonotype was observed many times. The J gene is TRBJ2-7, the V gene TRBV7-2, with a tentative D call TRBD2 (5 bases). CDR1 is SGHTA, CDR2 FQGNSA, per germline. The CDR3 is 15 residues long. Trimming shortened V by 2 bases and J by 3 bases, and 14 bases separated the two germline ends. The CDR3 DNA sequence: TGTGCCAGCAGCTTAAATCCGGGATCGGTCTACGAGCAGTACTTC. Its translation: CASSLNPGSVYEQYF.

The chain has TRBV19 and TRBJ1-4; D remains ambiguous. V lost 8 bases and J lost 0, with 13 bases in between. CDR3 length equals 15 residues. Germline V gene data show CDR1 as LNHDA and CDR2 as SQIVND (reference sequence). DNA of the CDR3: TGTGCCAGTGCCAGTCGAGCAGCAACTAATGAAAAACTGTTTTTT. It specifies CASASRAATNEKLFF.